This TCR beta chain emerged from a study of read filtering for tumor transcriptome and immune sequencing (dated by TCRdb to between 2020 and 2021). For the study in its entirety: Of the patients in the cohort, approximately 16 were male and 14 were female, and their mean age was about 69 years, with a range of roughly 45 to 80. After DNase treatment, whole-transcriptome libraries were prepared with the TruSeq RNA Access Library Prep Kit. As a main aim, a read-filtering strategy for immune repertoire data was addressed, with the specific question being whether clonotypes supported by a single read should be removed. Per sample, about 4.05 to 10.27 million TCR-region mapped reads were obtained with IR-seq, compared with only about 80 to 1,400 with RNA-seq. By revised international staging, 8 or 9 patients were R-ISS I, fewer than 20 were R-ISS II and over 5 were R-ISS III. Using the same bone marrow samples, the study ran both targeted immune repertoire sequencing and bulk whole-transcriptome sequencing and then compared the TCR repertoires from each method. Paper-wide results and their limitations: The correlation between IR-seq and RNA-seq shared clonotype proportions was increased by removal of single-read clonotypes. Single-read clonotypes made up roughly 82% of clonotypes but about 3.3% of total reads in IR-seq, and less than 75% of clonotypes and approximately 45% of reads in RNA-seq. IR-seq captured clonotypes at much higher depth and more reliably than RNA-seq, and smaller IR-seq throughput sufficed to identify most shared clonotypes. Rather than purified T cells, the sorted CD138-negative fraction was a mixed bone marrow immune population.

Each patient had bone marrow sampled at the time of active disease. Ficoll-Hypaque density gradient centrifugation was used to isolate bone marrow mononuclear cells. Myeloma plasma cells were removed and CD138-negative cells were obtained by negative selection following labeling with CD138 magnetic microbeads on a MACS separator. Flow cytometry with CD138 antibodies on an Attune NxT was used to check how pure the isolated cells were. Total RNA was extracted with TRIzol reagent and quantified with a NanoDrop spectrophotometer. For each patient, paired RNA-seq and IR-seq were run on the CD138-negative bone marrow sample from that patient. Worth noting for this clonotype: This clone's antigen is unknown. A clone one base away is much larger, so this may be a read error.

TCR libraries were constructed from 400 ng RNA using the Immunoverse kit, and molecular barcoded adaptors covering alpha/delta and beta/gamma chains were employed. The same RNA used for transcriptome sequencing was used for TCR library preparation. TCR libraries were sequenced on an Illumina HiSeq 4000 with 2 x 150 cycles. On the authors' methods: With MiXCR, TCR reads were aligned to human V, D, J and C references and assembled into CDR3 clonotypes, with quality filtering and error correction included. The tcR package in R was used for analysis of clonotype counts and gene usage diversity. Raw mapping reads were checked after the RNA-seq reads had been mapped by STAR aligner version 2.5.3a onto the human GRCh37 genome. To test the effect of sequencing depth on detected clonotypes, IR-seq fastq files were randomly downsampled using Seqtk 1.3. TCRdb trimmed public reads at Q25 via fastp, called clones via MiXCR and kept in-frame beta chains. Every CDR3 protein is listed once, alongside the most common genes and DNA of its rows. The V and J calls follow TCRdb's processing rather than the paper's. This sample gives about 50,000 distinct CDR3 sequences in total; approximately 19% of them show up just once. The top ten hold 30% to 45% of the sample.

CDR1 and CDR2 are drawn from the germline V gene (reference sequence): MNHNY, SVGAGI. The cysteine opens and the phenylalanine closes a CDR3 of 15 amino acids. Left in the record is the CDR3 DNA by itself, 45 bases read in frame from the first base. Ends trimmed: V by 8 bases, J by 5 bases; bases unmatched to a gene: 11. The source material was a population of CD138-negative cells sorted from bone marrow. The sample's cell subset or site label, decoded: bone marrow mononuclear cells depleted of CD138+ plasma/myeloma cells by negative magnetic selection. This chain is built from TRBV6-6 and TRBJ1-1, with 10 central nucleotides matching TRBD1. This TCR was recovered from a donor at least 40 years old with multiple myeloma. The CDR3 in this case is CASGETGGEGTEAFF. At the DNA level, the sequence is TGTGCCAGCGGTGAGACAGGGGGCGAGGGGACTGAAGCTTTCTTT.